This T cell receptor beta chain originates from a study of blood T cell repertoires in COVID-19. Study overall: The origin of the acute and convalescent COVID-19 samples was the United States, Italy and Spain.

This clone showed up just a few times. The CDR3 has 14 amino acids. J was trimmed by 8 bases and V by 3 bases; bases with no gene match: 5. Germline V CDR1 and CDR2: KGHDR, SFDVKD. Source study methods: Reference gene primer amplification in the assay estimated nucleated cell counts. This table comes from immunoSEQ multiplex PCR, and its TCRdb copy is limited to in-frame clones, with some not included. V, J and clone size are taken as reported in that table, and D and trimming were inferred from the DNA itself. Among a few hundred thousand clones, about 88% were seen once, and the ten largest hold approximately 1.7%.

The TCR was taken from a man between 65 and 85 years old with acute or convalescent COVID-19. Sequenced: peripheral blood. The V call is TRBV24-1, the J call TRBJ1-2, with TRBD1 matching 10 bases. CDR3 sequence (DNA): TGTGCCACCAGTGATGGGGACAGGGGTAGGGGCTACACCTTC. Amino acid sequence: CATSDGDRGRGYTF.